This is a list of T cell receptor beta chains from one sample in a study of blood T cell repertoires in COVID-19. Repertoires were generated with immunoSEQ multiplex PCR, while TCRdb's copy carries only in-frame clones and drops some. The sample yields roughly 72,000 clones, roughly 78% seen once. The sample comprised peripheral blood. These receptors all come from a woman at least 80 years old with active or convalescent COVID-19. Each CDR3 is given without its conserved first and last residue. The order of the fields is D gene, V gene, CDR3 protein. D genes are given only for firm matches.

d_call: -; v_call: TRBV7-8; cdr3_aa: ASSVGTYNEQF
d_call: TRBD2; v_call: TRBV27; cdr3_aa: ASSTPSSGSYNEQF
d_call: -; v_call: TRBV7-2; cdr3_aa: ASSSSQGLLSTQY
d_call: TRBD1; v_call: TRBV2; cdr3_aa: ASRMGQQPLSTNEKLF
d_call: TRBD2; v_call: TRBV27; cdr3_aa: ATRRGAYEQY
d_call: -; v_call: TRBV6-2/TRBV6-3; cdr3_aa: ASSYGRGSYEQY
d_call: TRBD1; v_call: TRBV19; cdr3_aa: ASSLGQGYGYT
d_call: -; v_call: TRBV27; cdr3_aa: ASSLHWGEDQPQH
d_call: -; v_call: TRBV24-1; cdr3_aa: ATSDLDLGGDDYGYT
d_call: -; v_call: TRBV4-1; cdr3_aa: ASSAQIRETQY
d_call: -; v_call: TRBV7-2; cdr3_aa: ASSLGQASTYEQY
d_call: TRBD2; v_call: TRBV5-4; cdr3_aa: ASSSKAGGGTDTQY
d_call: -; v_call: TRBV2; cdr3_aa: ASSEWRVGETQY
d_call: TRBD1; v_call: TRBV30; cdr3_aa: AWRDQGGRQPQH
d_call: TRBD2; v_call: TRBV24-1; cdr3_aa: ATSETSGIREQF
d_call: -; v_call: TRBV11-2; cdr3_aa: ASTGTGHSYEQY
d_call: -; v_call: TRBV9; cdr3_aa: ASSVVPTSSYEQY
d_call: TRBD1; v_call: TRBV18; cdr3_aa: ASSLMGQVNEKLF
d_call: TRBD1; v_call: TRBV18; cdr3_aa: ASSLPGQQEINYGYT
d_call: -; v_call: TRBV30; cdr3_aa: AWSVDTGMHNEQF
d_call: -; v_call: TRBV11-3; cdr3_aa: ASSLGQGEDETQY
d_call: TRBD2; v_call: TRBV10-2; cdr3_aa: ASSELAGHSGANVLT
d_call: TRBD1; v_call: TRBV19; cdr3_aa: ASSTDRVNDSPLH
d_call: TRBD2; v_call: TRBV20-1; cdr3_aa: SASPSGDPF
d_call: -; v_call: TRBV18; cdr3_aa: ASSHYTGELF
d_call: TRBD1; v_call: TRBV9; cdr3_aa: ASSDDRGRAREQY
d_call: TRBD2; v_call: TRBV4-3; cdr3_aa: ASSQSSSGSYEQY
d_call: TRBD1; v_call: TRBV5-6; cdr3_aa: ASSWGTGGLSSSYEQY
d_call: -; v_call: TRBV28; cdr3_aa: ASRTGYGANVLT
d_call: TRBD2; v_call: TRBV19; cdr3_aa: ATRSSGGTDTQY
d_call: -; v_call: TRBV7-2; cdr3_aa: ASSLQGNYGYT
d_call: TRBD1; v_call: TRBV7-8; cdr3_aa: ASSSGTGTSYEQY
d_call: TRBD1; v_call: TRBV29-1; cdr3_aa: SVEKGTGSYNEQF
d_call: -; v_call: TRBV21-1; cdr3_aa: ASSNPTGQVGSYEQY
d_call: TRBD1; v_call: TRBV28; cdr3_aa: ASSLTGGSDEQF
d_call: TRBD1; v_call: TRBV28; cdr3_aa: ASSPTGARGYT
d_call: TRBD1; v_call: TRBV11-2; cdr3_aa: ASSRRDRATKSGNTIY
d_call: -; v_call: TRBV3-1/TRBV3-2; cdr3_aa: ASSQDMGRGGGPNTEAF
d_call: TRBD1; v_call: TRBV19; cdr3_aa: ASSPMGQSNQPQH
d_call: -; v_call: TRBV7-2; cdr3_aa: ASSPYSNQPQH
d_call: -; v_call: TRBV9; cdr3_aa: ASSLTGTAGNTIY
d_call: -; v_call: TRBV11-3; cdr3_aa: ASSPGPGSDTQY